This TCR beta chain was sequenced in a study of T-cell reconstitution after alpha-beta-depleted transplantation in children. Regarding the study as a whole: Newly produced T cells mostly accounted for T-cell counts and diversity one year post-transplant.

This clonotype has a single count. What it binds is unknown. Unique molecular identifiers were used in preparing the TCRbeta library. MiXCR, run by TCRdb on the PCR reads, gives a single entry per CDR3 protein. The data show a few hundred thousand distinct CDR3 sequences, 20% to 30% seen once. Trimming left V 0 bases short and J 15 bases short, with 15 bases between. Per the germline V gene, CDR1 is LGHNA and CDR2 is YNFKEQ. This CDR3 has 13 amino acids. The TCR originated in a boy under two years old with Wiskott-Aldrich syndrome, due to receive a stem cell transplant. Sequences were derived from PBMCs, sampled before TCRalphabeta/CD19-depleted stem cell transplant. The genes are TRBV4-2 and TRBJ1-5; tentatively, D is TRBD1 (5 bases). The chain's CDR3 is CASSQDWGSRLHF. The CDR3 DNA is TGTGCCAGCAGCCAAGATTGGGGCAGTCGGTTGCATTTT.